Below, one TCR beta chain is given with its context. These data belong to a study of cytomegalovirus exposure and HLA in healthy donors. The wider study: Genotyping showed roughly 86% of over 350 donors falling in the Caucasian-associated ancestry cluster.

PCR primers comprised 60 Vbeta and 13 Jbeta primers. The repertoire was sequenced with immunoSEQ multiplex PCR; TCRdb's copy has only in-frame clones and lacks some. The sample has roughly 180,000 clones, approximately 84% seen once. After removal of 0 bases from V and 2 bases from J, the junction contained 5 bases not matched to a gene. Germline-derived CDR1 and CDR2 are LNHNV and YYDKDF (reference sequence). The CDR3 is 16 amino acids. The specimen was PBMCs. The chain has TRBV15 and TRBJ2-3; TRBD1 aligns across 7 bases. The TCR comes from a man under 40 in good health and CMV-seronegative. CDR3 amino acids: CATSREWGQYTDTQYF. The CDR3 nucleotides read TGTGCCACCAGCAGAGAGTGGGGACAGTACACAGATACGCAGTATTTT.